Sequencing of this T cell receptor beta chain was carried out in a study of vaccination and CD4 T cells after COVID-19. Study overall: Each post-COVID sample was drawn after diagnosis, and the median interval was approximately 100 days (range 35 to 161).

The germline V gene encodes CDR1 DFQATT and CDR2 SNEGSKA (reference sequence). CDR3 size: 16 residues. V was shortened by 3 bases and J by 0 bases, with 15 bases between the two germline ends. Treatment specified: approximately 10-day PBMC culture with coronavirus spike peptide pools or control peptides (ViraFEST assay). With the Oncomine TCR Beta short-read assay, DNA from cultured CD4+ T cells was sequenced. Genomic DNA was extracted from cultured CD4+ T cells. TCRdb redid the calling of the PCR reads with MiXCR, one entry per CDR3 protein. Here the sample spans under 25,000 distinct CDR3 sequences, about 40% being singletons. Notes on this clonotype: Its antigen remains unknown.

The V call is TRBV20-1, the J call TRBJ1-5; tentative D call: TRBD1 (5 bases). The receptor was isolated from a human donor who had recovered from COVID-19. The sequenced sample was CD4+ T cells from blood, cultured in vitro, obtained before SARS-CoV-2 vaccination. CDR3 coding DNA: TGCAGTGCTAGCTCGCAGGGCCCTTATAGCAATCAGCCCCAGCATTTT. As protein: CSASSQGPYSNQPQHF.